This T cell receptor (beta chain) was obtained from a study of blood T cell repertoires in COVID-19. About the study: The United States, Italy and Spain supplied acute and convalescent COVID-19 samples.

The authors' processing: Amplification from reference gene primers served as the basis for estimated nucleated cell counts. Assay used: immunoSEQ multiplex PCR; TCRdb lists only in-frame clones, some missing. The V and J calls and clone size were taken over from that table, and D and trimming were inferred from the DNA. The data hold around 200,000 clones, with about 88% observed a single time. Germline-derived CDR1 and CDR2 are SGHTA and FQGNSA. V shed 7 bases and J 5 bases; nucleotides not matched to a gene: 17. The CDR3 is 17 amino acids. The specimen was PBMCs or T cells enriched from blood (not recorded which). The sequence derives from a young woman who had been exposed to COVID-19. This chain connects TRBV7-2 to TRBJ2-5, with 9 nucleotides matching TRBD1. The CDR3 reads CASNKGARTGVGETQYF. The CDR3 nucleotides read TGTGCCAGCAACAAGGGCGCCAGGACAGGGGTTGGGGAGACCCAGTACTTC.